The 24 T cell receptor beta chains below come from one sample, sequenced in a study of PD-1 blockade in classical Hodgkin lymphoma. Time point described: newly diagnosed, previously untreated cHL patient sample. It was by magnetic negative selection that CD4+ T cells were purified from thawed PBMCs. The assay was immunoSEQ multiplex PCR, and TCRdb's table has in-frame clones only and misses some. The sample carries roughly 31,000 clones, approximately 88% recorded once. Sequences were obtained from CD4+ T cells from blood. Source of these receptors: a human donor with classical Hodgkin lymphoma.

CDR3 loop: CASRAGLGRSQYF. The CDR3, as DNA: TGTGCCAGCAGGGCGGGACTAGGTCGGTCCCAGTACTTC. The chain couples TRBV2 to TRBJ2-5; 8 bases agree with TRBD2. The CDR3 sequence is 13 residues long. The trim removed 6 bases at V and 9 bases at J, leaving 9 bases unmatched. Germline-derived CDR1 and CDR2 are SNHLY and FYNNEI.

This chain connects TRBV28 to TRBJ2-7; D gene unclear. CDR1 is MDHEN, CDR2 SYDVKM, per germline. CDR3 length: 12 amino acids. V was cut by 2 bases and J by 4 bases, with 6 bases left in between. CDR3 residues: CASSLASYEQYF. DNA for the CDR3: TGTGCCAGCAGTTTAGCTAGTTACGAGCAGTACTTC.

This chain joins TRBV9 and TRBJ1-3, with unresolved D. The CDR3 extends over 17 amino acids. The V gene's germline CDR1 is SGDLS and CDR2 YYNGEE. Trimming removed 0 bases from V and 0 bases from J, with 13 bases in between. CDR3 residues: CASSVGLLWNSGNTIYF. CDR3 coding DNA: TGTGCCAGCAGCGTAGGACTCCTTTGGAACTCTGGAAACACCATATATTTT.

This clone appeared once. The chain carries TRBV2 and TRBJ1-1, with D perhaps TRBD1 (5 bases). Germline values: CDR1 SNHLY, CDR2 FYNNEI. The CDR3 totals 15 residues. The V end was cut by 5 bases, the J end by 1 base, with 14 bases between. Here the CDR3 reads CASSFEPTANTEAFF. CDR3 coding DNA: TGTGCCAGCAGTTTCGAGCCGACAGCGAACACTGAAGCTTTCTTT.

V and J are TRBV19 and TRBJ2-5, with 7 bases lining up with TRBD2. Germline V gives CDR1 LNHDA, CDR2 SQIVND (reference sequence). The CDR3 is 16 residues long. The trim removed 2 bases at V and 2 bases at J, leaving 8 bases unmatched. CDR3 loop: CASSIPPGTNQETQYF. In nucleotides, the CDR3 is TGTGCCAGTAGTATACCACCCGGGACTAATCAAGAGACCCAGTACTTC.

The DNA for the CDR3 is TGTGCCAGCAGGACCGACAGGGCAAATGAGCAGTTCTTC. It is translated as CASRTDRANEQFF. The chain has TRBV7-9 and TRBJ2-1; 7 bases agree with TRBD1. Germline lookup yields CDR1 SEHNR and CDR2 FQNEAQ (reference sequence). The V segment lost 6 bases and the J segment 7 bases; nucleotides outside the gene matches: 6. The CDR3 is 13 amino acids. The full variable domain, its missing parts supplied by reference TRBV7-9 and TRBJ2-1, is DTGVSQNPRHKITKRGQNVTFRCDPISEHNRLYWYRQTLGQGPEFLTYFQNEAQLEKSRLLSDRFSAERPKGSFSTLEIQRTEQGDSAMYLCASRTDRANEQFFGPGTRLTVL.

The chain couples TRBV4-3 to TRBJ2-1; 9 positions agree with TRBD2. CDR1 and CDR2 (germline): LGHNA, YSLEER. The CDR3 extends over 16 amino acids. The V and J ends lost 0 bases and 4 bases, in that order; junction bases with no gene match: 4. As DNA, the CDR3 is TGCGCCAGCAGCCAAGAAGCGGCGGGAGGGTACAATGAGCAGTTCTTC. Translating gives CASSQEAAGGYNEQFF.

The rearrangement joins TRBV5-1 to TRBJ1-4; no clear D gene. Trimming pared 4 bases from V and 3 bases from J, leaving 13 bases between. CDR3 length equals 15 residues. The germline gives CDR1 SGHRS, CDR2 YFSETQ. The CDR3 loop reads CASSQEVTANEKLFF. CDR3 nucleotides: TGCGCCAGCAGCCAGGAGGTCACGGCTAATGAAAAACTGTTTTTT.

CDR3 protein: CASNKPGLADYEQYF. CDR3 in DNA: TGTGCCAGCAACAAACCGGGACTAGCGGATTACGAGCAGTACTTC. The rearrangement joins TRBV5-6 to TRBJ2-7; 11 bases agree with TRBD2. The CDR3 sequence is 15 residues long. CDR1 and CDR2 (germline): SGHDT, YYEEEE. J lost 4 bases, V lost 6 bases, and 9 bases had no gene match.

The chain uses TRBV28 and TRBJ1-2; D is unclear. V lost 4 bases and J 7 bases, leaving 10 bases between the germline ends. There are 12 residues in the CDR3. Germline CDR1 MDHEN, CDR2 SYDVKM. CDR3 sequence reads: CASSSGSGGYTF. The CDR3, as DNA: TGTGCCAGCAGTTCGGGGTCGGGTGGCTACACCTTC.

V usage is TRBV18 and J usage is TRBJ2-5; possibly TRBD1 for D (6 bases). CDR1 and CDR2 from the germline V gene are KGHSH and LQKENI. The V and J ends lost 3 bases and 4 bases respectively, with 15 bases between them. The CDR3 spans 15 residues. For the CDR3, the DNA is TGTGCCAGCTCACCGCCCAAGACAGGAGCAGAGACCCAGTACTTC. It yields the protein CASSPPKTGAETQYF.

This chain uses TRBV5-1 with TRBJ2-1; 13 bases align to TRBD2. The CDR3 is made up of 18 amino acids. V trimming: 3 bases; J trimming: 7 bases; junction bases outside the gene matches: 13. Germline loops: CDR1 SGHRS, CDR2 YFSETQ. CDR3 sequence (DNA): TGCGCCAGCAGCTCCGATTTACAGGGGACTAGCGGGACTAATGAGCAGTTCTTC. This sequence encodes CASSSDLQGTSGTNEQFF.

The chain employs TRBV9 and TRBJ1-6, with D uncertain. The CDR3 consists of 13 residues. Trimming took 3 bases from V and 10 from J, leaving 11 bases between them. Germline V gene data show CDR1 as SGDLS and CDR2 as YYNGEE. The CDR3 bases are TGTGCCAGCAGCGCGGACCCTGGGTCACCCCTCCACTTT. Its translation: CASSADPGSPLHF.

The chain is built from TRBV18 and TRBJ1-3; no clear D. V was shortened by 2 bases and J by 3 bases, with 5 bases between the two germline ends. Germline V gene sequence: CDR1 KGHSH, CDR2 LQKENI. CDR3 length equals 13 residues. The CDR3 spells CASSPGVGNTIYF. As DNA, the CDR3 is TGTGCCAGCTCACCAGGGGTTGGAAACACCATATATTTT.

The V and J genes are TRBV7-9 and TRBJ2-5, with TRBD2 matching 7 bases. The end of the DNA is better explained by TRBJ2-7, so the J call may be wrong. The CDR3 has 14 residues. The germline V gene has CDR1 SEHNR and CDR2 FQNEAQ (reference sequence). CDR3 loop: CASSLGTTVSEQYF. CDR3 nucleotide sequence: TGTGCCAGCAGCTTGGGGACTACCGTTAGCGAGCAGTACTTC.

In its sample, this clone was seen a few times. The chain carries TRBV19 and TRBJ1-5; TRBD1 aligns across 8 bases. J was trimmed by 6 bases and V by 6 bases; bases with no gene match: 4. This CDR3 is 13 amino acids long. The germline gives CDR1 LNHDA, CDR2 SQIVND (reference sequence). Here the CDR3 reads CASSGQGRQPQHF. In nucleotides, the CDR3 is TGTGCCAGTAGCGGACAGGGACGTCAGCCCCAGCATTTT.

This chain joins TRBV7-2 and TRBJ2-5, with D maybe TRBD1 (5 bases). The V end lost 6 bases, the J end lost 4 bases, and 15 bases lay between the germline ends. The V gene's germline CDR1 is SGHTA and CDR2 FQGNSA. This CDR3 region has 14 residues. The CDR3 nucleotides read TGTGCCAGCAGTATGGGGCAGTCGGGAGAGACCCAGTACTTC. Translation: CASSMGQSGETQYF.

The chain is built from TRBV7-2 and TRBJ1-5, with D hard to call. The CDR3 runs to 13 residues. The germline V and J ends were trimmed by 2 bases and 0 bases, with 2 bases remaining between them. Germline assignment: CDR1 SGHTA and CDR2 FQGNSA. CDR3 residues: CASSLHSNQPQHF. For the CDR3, the DNA is TGTGCCAGCAGCTTACATAGCAATCAGCCCCAGCATTTT.

The table lists this clone with a few counts. In DNA form, the CDR3 reads TGCGCCAGCAGCCTGGGACATGGGGATGAAAAACTGTTTTTT. Translating it yields CASSLGHGDEKLFF. This chain uses TRBV4-3 with TRBJ1-4; D may be TRBD1 (6 bases). The V end lost 4 bases, the J end lost 6 bases, and 12 bases lay between the germline ends. The germline V gene has CDR1 LGHNA and CDR2 YSLEER. The CDR3 covers 14 residues.

The V and J genes are TRBV7-8 and TRBJ2-1; 8 bases agree with TRBD2. Germline V lookup: CDR1 SGHVS, CDR2 FQNEAQ. CDR3 length equals 15 residues. V shed 3 bases and J 5 bases; nucleotides not matched to a gene: 6. CDR3 in DNA: TGTGCCAGCAGCTTTTGGCGGGGGGCGAACAATGAGCAGTTCTTC. This sequence encodes CASSFWRGANNEQFF.

This chain joins TRBV29-1 and TRBJ2-7, with 7 bases that match TRBD1. This CDR3 spans 14 amino acids. CDR1 is SQVTM, CDR2 ANQGSEA, per germline. Trimming removed 4 bases from V and 1 base from J; junction bases left unmatched: 7. DNA for the CDR3: TGCAGCGTTGCCACCAACAGGGGTTCCTACGAGCAGTACTTC. It encodes CSVATNRGSYEQYF.

V and J are TRBV5-4 and TRBJ1-1; 8 bases align to TRBD1. Germline CDR1 SGHNT, CDR2 YYREEE (reference sequence). The length of the CDR3 is 14 residues. Trimming took 1 base from V and 3 from J; bases not matched to a gene: 2. The CDR3 nucleotides are TGTGCCAGCAGCTTGCAGGGGGCGGACACTGAAGCTTTCTTT. Translation gives CASSLQGADTEAFF.

V gene TRBV9 combines with J gene TRBJ1-1; possibly TRBD1 for D (5 bases). Trimming shortened V by 4 bases and J by 0 bases, and 10 bases separated the two germline ends. This CDR3 has 14 amino acids. CDR1 is SGDLS and CDR2 is YYNGEE in the germline V gene. CDR3 in amino acids: CASSPRAMNTEAFF. CDR3 DNA: TGTGCCAGCAGCCCCAGGGCCATGAACACTGAAGCTTTCTTT. The full variable domain, rest sourced from reference TRBV9 and TRBJ1-1, is DSGVTQTPKHLITATGQRVTLRCSPRSGDLSVYWYQQSLDQGLQFLIQYYNGEERAKGNILERFSAQQFPDLHSELNLSSLELGDSALYFCASSPRAMNTEAFFGQGTRLTVV.

The rearrangement uses TRBV20-1 and TRBJ2-5; D perhaps matches TRBD2 (5 bases). The germline gives CDR1 DFQATT, CDR2 SNEGSKA (reference sequence). V dropped 8 bases and J dropped 2 bases, with 9 bases sitting between them. The CDR3 is made up of 11 amino acids. The CDR3 region is CSTGKQETQYF. In DNA, the CDR3 is TGCAGTACGGGGAAGCAAGAGACCCAGTACTTC.